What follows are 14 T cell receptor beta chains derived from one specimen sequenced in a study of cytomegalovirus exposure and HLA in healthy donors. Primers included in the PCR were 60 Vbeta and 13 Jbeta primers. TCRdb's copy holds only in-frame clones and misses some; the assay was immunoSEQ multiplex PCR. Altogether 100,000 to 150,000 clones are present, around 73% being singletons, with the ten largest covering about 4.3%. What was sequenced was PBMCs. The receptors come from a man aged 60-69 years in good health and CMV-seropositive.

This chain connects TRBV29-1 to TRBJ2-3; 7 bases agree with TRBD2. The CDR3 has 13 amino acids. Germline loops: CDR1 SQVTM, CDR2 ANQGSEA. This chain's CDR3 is CAAGVAGPDTQYF. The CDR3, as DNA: TGCGCCGCCGGAGTAGCGGGCCCAGATACGCAGTATTTT.

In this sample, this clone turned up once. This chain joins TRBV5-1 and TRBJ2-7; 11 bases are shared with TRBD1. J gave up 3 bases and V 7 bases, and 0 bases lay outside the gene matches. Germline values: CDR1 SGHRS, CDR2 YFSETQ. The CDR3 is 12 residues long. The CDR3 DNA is TGCGCCAGCGGGACAGGGGGCTACGAGCAGTACTTC. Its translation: CASGTGGYEQYF.

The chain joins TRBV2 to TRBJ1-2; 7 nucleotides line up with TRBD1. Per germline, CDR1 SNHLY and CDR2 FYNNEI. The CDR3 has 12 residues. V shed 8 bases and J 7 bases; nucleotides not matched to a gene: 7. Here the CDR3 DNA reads TGTGCCAGCGGACAGGCCTTTTGTGGCTACACCTTC. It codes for CASGQAFCGYTF.

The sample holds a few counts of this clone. The CDR3 reads CAKDRDLVATNEKLFF. CDR3 nucleotide sequence: TGCGCCAAAGACAGGGATTTGGTAGCGACTAATGAAAAACTGTTTTTT. V usage is TRBV10-1 and J usage is TRBJ1-4; 7 nucleotides line up with TRBD1. Germline loops: CDR1 WNHNN, CDR2 SYGVQD (reference sequence). The V and J ends lost 10 bases and 2 bases, in that order; junction bases with no gene match: 13. The CDR3 covers 16 residues.

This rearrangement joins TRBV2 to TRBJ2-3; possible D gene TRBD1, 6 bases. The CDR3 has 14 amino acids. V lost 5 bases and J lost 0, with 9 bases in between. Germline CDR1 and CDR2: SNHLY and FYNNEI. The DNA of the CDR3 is TGTGCCAGCAGTCAGGGGTCTAGCACAGATACGCAGTATTTT. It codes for CASSQGSSTDTQYF.

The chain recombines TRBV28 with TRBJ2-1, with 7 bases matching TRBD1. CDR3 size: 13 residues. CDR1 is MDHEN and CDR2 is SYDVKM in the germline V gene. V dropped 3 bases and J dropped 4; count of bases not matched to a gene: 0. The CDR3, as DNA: TGTGCCAGCAGTTTGGGACAGTACAATGAGCAGTTCTTC. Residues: CASSLGQYNEQFF. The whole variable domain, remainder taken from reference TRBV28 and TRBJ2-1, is DVKVTQSSRYLVKRTGEKVFLECVQDMDHENMFWYRQDPGLGLRLIYFSYDVKMKEKGDIPEGYSVSREKKERFSLILESASTNQTSMYLCASSLGQYNEQFFGPGTRLTVL.

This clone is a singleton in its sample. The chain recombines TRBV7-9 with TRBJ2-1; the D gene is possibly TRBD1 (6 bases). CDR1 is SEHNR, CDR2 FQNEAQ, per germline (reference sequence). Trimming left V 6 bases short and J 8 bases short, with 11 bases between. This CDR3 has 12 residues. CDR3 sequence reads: CASRQTGYEQFF. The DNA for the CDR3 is TGTGCCAGCAGACAGACAGGATATGAGCAGTTCTTC.

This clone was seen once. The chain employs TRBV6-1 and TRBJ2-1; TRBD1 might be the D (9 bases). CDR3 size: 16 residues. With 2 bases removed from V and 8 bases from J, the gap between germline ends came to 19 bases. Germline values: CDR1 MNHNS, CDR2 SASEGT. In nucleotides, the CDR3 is TGTGCCAGCAGTGAAAGCGGGGGACAGGGTAGGCATGAGCAGTTCTTC. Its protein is CASSESGGQGRHEQFF.

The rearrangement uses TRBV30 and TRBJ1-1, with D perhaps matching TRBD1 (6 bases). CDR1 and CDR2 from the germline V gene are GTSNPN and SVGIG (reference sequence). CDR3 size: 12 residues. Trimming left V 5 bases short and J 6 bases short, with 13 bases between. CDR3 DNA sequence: TGTGCCTGGGGAGAGGGGGGGCCTGAAGCTTTCTTT. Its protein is CAWGEGGPEAFF.

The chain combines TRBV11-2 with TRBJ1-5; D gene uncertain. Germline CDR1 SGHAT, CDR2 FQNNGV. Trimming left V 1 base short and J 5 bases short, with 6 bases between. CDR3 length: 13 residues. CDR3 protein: CASSLGAYQPQHF. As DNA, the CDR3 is TGTGCCAGCAGCTTAGGAGCCTATCAGCCCCAGCATTTT.

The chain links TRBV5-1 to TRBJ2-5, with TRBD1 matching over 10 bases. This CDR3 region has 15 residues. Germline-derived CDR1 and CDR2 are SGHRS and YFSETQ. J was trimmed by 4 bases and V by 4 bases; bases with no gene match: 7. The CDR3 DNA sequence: TGCGCCAGCAGCCCCGGGACAGGGGCTCGAGAGACCCAGTACTTC. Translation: CASSPGTGARETQYF.

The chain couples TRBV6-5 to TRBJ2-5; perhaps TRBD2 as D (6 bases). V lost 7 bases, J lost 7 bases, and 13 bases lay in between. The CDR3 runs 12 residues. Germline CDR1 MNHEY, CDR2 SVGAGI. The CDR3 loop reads CASKGGPRTQYF. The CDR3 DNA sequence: TGTGCCAGCAAAGGAGGGCCTCGGACCCAGTACTTC.

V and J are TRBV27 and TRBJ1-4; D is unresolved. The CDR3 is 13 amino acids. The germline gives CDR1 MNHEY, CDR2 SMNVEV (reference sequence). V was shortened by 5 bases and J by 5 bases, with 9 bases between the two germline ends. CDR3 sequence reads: CASSLAANEKLFF. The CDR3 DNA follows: TGTGCCAGCAGTCTTGCGGCAAATGAAAAACTGTTTTTT. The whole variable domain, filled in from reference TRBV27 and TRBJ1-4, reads EAQVTQNPRYLITVTGKKLTVTCSQNMNHEYMSWYRQDPGLGLRQIYYSMNVEVTDKGDVPEGYKVSRKEKRNFPLILESPSPNQTSLYFCASSLAANEKLFFGSGTQLSVL.

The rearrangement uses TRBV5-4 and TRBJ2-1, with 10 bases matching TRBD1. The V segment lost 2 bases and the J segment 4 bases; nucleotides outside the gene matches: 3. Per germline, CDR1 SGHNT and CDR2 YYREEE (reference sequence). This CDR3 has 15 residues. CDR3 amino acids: CASSFPGQGYNEQFF. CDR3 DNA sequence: TGTGCCAGCAGCTTTCCGGGACAGGGGTACAATGAGCAGTTCTTC. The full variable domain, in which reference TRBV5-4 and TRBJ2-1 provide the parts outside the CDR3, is ETGVTQSPTHLIKTRGQQVTLRCSSQSGHNTVSWYQQALGQGPQFIFQYYREEENGRGNFPPRFSGLQFPNYSSELNVNALELDDSALYLCASSFPGQGYNEQFFGPGTRLTVL.